The clone carrying this TCR beta chain was recorded many times. Its antigen remains unknown. The sample's time point: blood at routine non-recurrence follow-up after resection. The input material, whole RNA from tumor, nontumor lung or frozen PBMC, was sequenced unsorted. This entry is derived from a study of spatial heterogeneity in lung cancer. For the study at large: Patients with untreated early-stage non-small cell lung cancer, numbering some 72, were the donors. Each distinct TCR and UMI combination averaged more than ten appearances in raw reads. The study's findings and limits: Blood contained ubiquitous expanded tumor TCRs more at resection than at follow-up.

Carried by each TCR cDNA molecule was a unique molecular identifier. MiXCR was run by TCRdb on the 5' RACE reads, yielding one entry per CDR3 protein. The sample consists of around 120,000 distinct CDR3 sequences, more than 10% of them appearing once. The sequence came from a male donor with early-stage non-small cell lung cancer. Sample: PBMCs, taken at follow-up.

The CDR3 coding sequence is TGTGCCAGCAGCTGGGACAGTTCTGGATTTAATCAGCCCCAGCATTTT. It translates to CASSWDSSGFNQPQHF. This chain uses TRBV7-9 with TRBJ1-5, with 7 bases lining up with TRBD1. The V gene's germline CDR1 is SEHNR and CDR2 FQNEAQ (reference sequence). The CDR3 covers 16 residues. Unmatched junction bases numbered 10, after V lost 4 bases and J lost 4 bases.